The 31 T cell receptor beta chains below come from one sample, sequenced in a study of T cells in Graves' hyperthyroidism and ophthalmopathy. RNA transcripts provided the source from which TCR beta CDR3 regions were amplified. Carried out on the TCR CDR3, a first-round RT-PCR used the HTBI primer set. TCRdb fed the multiplex PCR reads into MiXCR, producing one record per CDR3 protein. The table has hundreds of thousands of distinct CDR3 sequences, 12% to 15% seen once; the top ten hold roughly 10%. Source material: blood. Every receptor here comes from a young woman with Graves' hyperthyroidism.

This clonotype occurred a few times. This rearrangement joins TRBV28 to TRBJ2-3; 12 nucleotides line up with TRBD1. V shed 4 bases, J shed 5 bases, and the junction held 7 bases outside the gene matches. Germline V gene sequence: CDR1 MDHEN, CDR2 SYDVKM. This CDR3 spans 16 amino acids. This CDR3 reads CASSWAGQGAGDTQYF. CDR3 coding DNA: TGTGCCAGCAGTTGGGCGGGACAGGGGGCGGGAGATACGCAGTATTTT.

This clonotype was observed at least ten times. V is TRBV5-1 and J is TRBJ1-1; D possibly corresponds to TRBD1 (5 bases). There are 15 residues in the CDR3. V was pared by 3 bases and J by 0 bases, with 12 bases between. The V gene's germline CDR1 is SGHRS and CDR2 YFSETQ. CDR3 in DNA: TGCGCCAGCAGCTCCCGGGGACTGTTGAACACTGAAGCTTTCTTT. Amino acids: CASSSRGLLNTEAFF.

This clonotype was observed a handful of times. This chain uses TRBV20-1 with TRBJ2-4; maybe TRBD1 (5 bases). This CDR3 region has 15 residues. Trimming pared 5 bases from V and 1 base from J, leaving 15 bases between. Germline CDR1 DFQATT, CDR2 SNEGSKA (reference sequence). CDR3 region: CSAYQGGRAKNIQYF. In DNA, the CDR3 is TGCAGTGCTTACCAGGGCGGAAGGGCCAAAAACATTCAGTACTTC.

This clonotype has ten or more counts. The chain links TRBV20-1 to TRBJ2-3; possibly TRBD1 or TRBD2 for D (5 bases each). Trimming pared 0 bases from V and 4 bases from J, leaving 14 bases between. The CDR3 sequence is 15 residues long. The V gene's germline CDR1 is DFQATT and CDR2 SNEGSKA (reference sequence). DNA of the CDR3: TGCAGTGCTAGAGATATTTACGAGGGGTCAGATACGCAGTATTTT. Its translation is CSARDIYEGSDTQYF.

Of note for this clonotype: A much larger clone differs by one base, so this may be a read error. Likely a read error: the CDR3 ends without its conserved phenylalanine or tryptophan. The chain couples TRBV20-1 to TRBJ1-1; 9 bases line up with TRBD1. V was clipped by 7 bases and J by 1 base; unmatched bases: 4. The germline gives CDR1 DFQATT, CDR2 SNEGSKA (reference sequence). The CDR3 has 13 amino acids. CDR3 nucleotide sequence: TGCAGTGGGATACAGGGGGCGAACACTGAAGCTTTCTCT. It yields the protein CSGIQGANTEAFS.

This clonotype was picked up many times. The chain combines TRBV28 with TRBJ2-7; 8 nucleotides match TRBD2. CDR1 MDHEN and CDR2 SYDVKM come from the germline V gene. The CDR3 has 16 amino acids. The V segment lost 4 bases and the J segment 3 bases; nucleotides outside the gene matches: 11. CDR3: CASSSPSAGEVYEQYF. The CDR3 region has the DNA TGTGCCAGCAGTTCCCCTTCAGCGGGAGAGGTCTACGAGCAGTACTTC.

This clonotype was seen many times. CDR3 bases: TGCAGTGCCCCGGTTAGGGGTACGGCCTCGGAGACCCAGTACTTC. Translated, it gives CSAPVRGTASETQYF. V and J are TRBV20-1 and TRBJ2-5, with D perhaps TRBD1 (5 bases). Trimming left V 6 bases short and J 5 bases short, with 22 bases between. There are 15 residues in the CDR3. Germline V gives CDR1 DFQATT, CDR2 SNEGSKA (reference sequence).

This clonotype was recorded many times. The rearrangement links TRBV20-1 to TRBJ2-1; D possibly corresponds to TRBD2 (6 bases). CDR1 is DFQATT, CDR2 SNEGSKA, per germline (reference sequence). This CDR3 is built from 14 residues. Trimming shortened V by 3 bases and J by 8 bases, and 17 bases separated the two germline ends. The CDR3 region has the DNA TGCAGTGCTAGTGCGGGGAGTGAGTTCGATGAGCAGTTCTTC. The encoded protein is CSASAGSEFDEQFF.

V is TRBV19 and J is TRBJ1-5; 8 nucleotides align to TRBD1. V lost 5 bases, J lost 1 base, and 10 bases stayed unmatched. The CDR3 sequence is 17 residues long. Germline CDR1 and CDR2: LNHDA and SQIVND (reference sequence). The CDR3 sequence: CASSWDRRAQSNQPQHF. CDR3 nucleotides: TGTGCCAGTAGTTGGGACAGGAGGGCACAGAGCAATCAGCCCCAGCATTTT.

In this sample, this clonotype turned up a few times. The chain has TRBV5-6 and TRBJ2-7, with D uncertain. The germline V and J ends were trimmed by 2 bases and 2 bases, with 14 bases remaining between them. Germline V lookup: CDR1 SGHDT, CDR2 YYEEEE. This CDR3 has 15 residues. The CDR3, as DNA: TGTGCCAGCAGCTTAGCAAGGACGTCTACCTACGAGCAGTACTTC. Translating gives CASSLARTSTYEQYF.

V and J are TRBV7-6 and TRBJ2-1; D may match TRBD1 or TRBD2 (6 bases each). There are 13 residues in the CDR3. Trimming left V 8 bases short and J 5 bases short, with 13 bases between. Per germline, CDR1 SGHVS and CDR2 FNYEAQ. The CDR3 DNA follows: TGTGCCAGCCGAGGGGGACTCGACAATGAGCAGTTCTTC. Translation: CASRGGLDNEQFF.

This clonotype was observed many times. This chain connects TRBV15 to TRBJ1-5; D gene unclear. The V gene lost 5 bases and the J gene lost 0 bases, with 5 bases spanning the gap. The length of the CDR3 is 13 residues. CDR1 LNHNV and CDR2 YYDKDF come from the germline V gene (reference sequence). CDR3 DNA sequence: TGTGCCACCAGCGGATATAGCAATCAGCCCCAGCATTTT. This gives the protein CATSGYSNQPQHF. The variable domain in full, with the rest retrieved from reference TRBV15 and TRBJ1-5, is DAMVIQNPRYQVTQFGKPVTLSCSQTLNHNVMYWYQQKSSQAPKLLFHYYDKDFNNEADTPDNFQSRRPNTSFCFLDIRSPGLGDTAMYLCATSGYSNQPQHFGDGTRLSIL.

This clonotype occurred many times. The chain is built from TRBV7-9 and TRBJ2-7, with 7 bases identical to TRBD1. V was pared by 3 bases and J by 6 bases, with 2 bases of the junction left unmatched. This CDR3 comprises 12 residues. Per germline, CDR1 SEHNR and CDR2 FQNEAQ (reference sequence). CDR3 coding DNA: TGTGCCAGCAGCTTGACAGGGTTCGAGCAGTACTTC. This sequence encodes CASSLTGFEQYF.

This clonotype was counted between two and nine times. The chain employs TRBV7-6 and TRBJ2-3; 7 nucleotides line up with TRBD1. Trimming took 5 bases from V and 4 from J; bases not matched to a gene: 9. CDR3 length: 15 amino acids. CDR1 SGHVS and CDR2 FNYEAQ come from the germline V gene. The CDR3 spells CASSPTGRIPDTQYF. CDR3 DNA: TGTGCCAGCAGCCCGACAGGGAGAATTCCAGATACGCAGTATTTT.

This clonotype was counted many times. The V gene is TRBV28, the J gene TRBJ2-5, with D possibly being TRBD2 (7 bases). The CDR3 consists of 15 residues. The V end was cut by 10 bases, the J end by 0 bases, with 18 bases between. CDR1 and CDR2 from the germline V gene are MDHEN and SYDVKM. CDR3 DNA: TGTGCCACCAAGGGGAGGGGGAAATACCAAGAGACCCAGTACTTC. As protein: CATKGRGKYQETQYF. The full variable domain, with the rest looked up from reference TRBV28 and TRBJ2-5, is DVKVTQSSRYLVKRTGEKVFLECVQDMDHENMFWYRQDPGLGLRLIYFSYDVKMKEKGDIPEGYSVSREKKERFSLILESASTNQTSMYLCATKGRGKYQETQYFGPGTRLLVL.

The gene calls are TRBV7-9 and TRBJ2-2; tentative D call: TRBD1 (6 bases). The V end was cut by 6 bases, the J end by 0 bases, with 17 bases between. This CDR3 has 17 residues. Germline V gene lookup returns CDR1 SEHNR and CDR2 FQNEAQ (reference sequence). The CDR3 region has the DNA TGTGCCAGCAGACATGGGGGCACCCGGGCGAACACCGGGGAGCTGTTTTTT. This gives the protein CASRHGGTRANTGELFF.

This clonotype was found many times. This chain links TRBV7-2 with TRBJ2-7, with 9 bases identical to TRBD2. This CDR3 is built from 15 residues. Germline V gives CDR1 SGHTA, CDR2 FQGNSA. Trimming at V came to 3 bases and at J to 6 bases, leaving 9 bases not matched to a gene. The CDR3 DNA reads as TGTGCCAGCAGCTTTTATTCGCGGGAGGGCCCCGAGCAGTACTTC. Amino acids: CASSFYSREGPEQYF.

The sample holds many counts of this clonotype. J is TRBJ1-1 and V is TRBV12-3 or TRBV12-4; unclear D gene. V lost 6 bases, J lost 1 base, and 9 bases lay in between. The length of the CDR3 is 13 residues. CDR3 in DNA: TGTGCCAGCAGCACCGCAGAGAACACTGAAGCTTTCTTT. Translation: CASSTAENTEAFF.

V usage is TRBV4-2 and J usage is TRBJ1-5; D unclear. V was shortened by 4 bases and J by 6 bases, with 10 bases between the two germline ends. The CDR3 consists of 13 residues. Germline V lookup: CDR1 LGHNA, CDR2 YNFKEQ. In nucleotides, the CDR3 is TGTGCCAGCAGCCCCGACCTGGGTCAGCCCCAGCATTTT. Translation: CASSPDLGQPQHF.

This clonotype has just a few counts. DNA of the CDR3: TGTGCCACCGCCCTAGGGGGGACCTACGAGCAGTACTTC. This gives the protein CATALGGTYEQYF. The chain employs TRBV13 and TRBJ2-7; either TRBD1 or TRBD2 may supply D (6 bases each). This CDR3 comprises 13 residues. CDR1 PRHDT and CDR2 FYEKMQ come from the germline V gene (reference sequence). V gave up 10 bases and J gave up 2 bases, with 15 bases separating them.

This clonotype came up many times. The gene calls are TRBV28 and TRBJ1-2, with D tentatively TRBD1 (5 bases). With 4 bases removed from V and 7 bases from J, the gap between germline ends came to 16 bases. The CDR3 consists of 14 residues. Germline V lookup: CDR1 MDHEN, CDR2 SYDVKM. This chain's CDR3 is CASSSVGALVGYTF. The CDR3 bases are TGTGCCAGCAGTTCGGTAGGGGCGTTGGTTGGCTACACCTTC.

V and J are TRBV28 and TRBJ1-6, with TRBD1 matching over 8 bases. After removal of 5 bases from V and 6 bases from J, the junction contained 6 bases not matched to a gene. The CDR3 sequence is 15 residues long. Germline values: CDR1 MDHEN, CDR2 SYDVKM. CDR3 loop: CASSTAGQVNSPLHF. The DNA for the CDR3 is TGTGCCAGCAGTACGGCGGGACAGGTTAATTCACCCCTCCACTTT.

The chain recombines TRBV6-2 or TRBV6-3 with TRBJ1-4, with D possibly matching TRBD1 (5 bases). Looked up from germline, CDR1 is MNHEY and CDR2 is SVGEGT. Trimming removed 7 bases at V and 8 bases at J, with 14 bases between. The CDR3 runs 13 residues. Written as DNA, the CDR3 is TGTGCCAGCATGGGCAGGGTACCCGAAAAACTGTTTTTT. Amino acid sequence: CASMGRVPEKLFF.

In this sample, this clonotype turned up many times. The chain links TRBV12-3 or TRBV12-4 to TRBJ2-3; 10 nucleotides match TRBD2. This CDR3 has 20 amino acids. Trimming took 1 base from V and 2 from J; bases not matched to a gene: 15. The CDR3 DNA sequence: TGTGCCAGCAGTTTAGAGATGGCGCTAGCGGGAGCACTCTTCACAGATACGCAGTATTTT. Protein product: CASSLEMALAGALFTDTQYF.

V gene TRBV4-1 combines with J gene TRBJ1-4; D remains unclear. The CDR3 extends over 16 amino acids. Germline CDR1 and CDR2: MGHRA and YSYEKL. V lost 4 bases and J 0 bases, leaving 12 bases between the germline ends. CDR3 in amino acids: CASSPHSFATNEKLFF. CDR3 in DNA: TGCGCCAGCAGCCCCCACAGCTTTGCAACTAATGAAAAACTGTTTTTT.

Ten or more counts support this clonotype. This sequence joins TRBV7-8 and TRBJ1-2; D is perhaps TRBD1 (6 bases). The CDR3 has 16 amino acids. In germline, CDR1 is SGHVS, CDR2 FQNEAQ. The V end lost 2 bases, the J end lost 1 base, and 14 bases lay between the germline ends. CDR3 amino acids: CASSLSWGANNYGYTF. The CDR3 DNA follows: TGTGCCAGCAGCTTATCGTGGGGGGCCAATAACTATGGCTACACCTTC.

The chain recombines TRBV20-1 with TRBJ1-2, with a tentative D call TRBD1 (5 bases). V lost 0 bases and J lost 6, with 14 bases in between. This CDR3 region has 14 residues. Germline CDR1 is DFQATT and CDR2 is SNEGSKA (reference sequence). In nucleotides, the CDR3 is TGCAGTGCTAGAGATCTCCGGGGGAAGGATGGCTACACCTTC. This codes for CSARDLRGKDGYTF.

This clonotype was counted at least ten times. The V gene is TRBV20-1, the J gene TRBJ2-7; D remains unclear. V dropped 3 bases and J dropped 2 bases, with 14 bases sitting between them. The CDR3 has 14 residues. Germline CDR1 and CDR2: DFQATT and SNEGSKA (reference sequence). For the CDR3, the DNA is TGCAGTGCTAGCGCCCCTGACGGAACCTACGAGCAGTACTTC. Amino acids: CSASAPDGTYEQYF.

V usage is TRBV10-3 and J usage is TRBJ2-4, with 8 nucleotides matching TRBD1. Losses at the gene ends were 3 bases for V and 6 bases for J; bases not matched to a gene: 7. Germline V lookup: CDR1 ENHRY, CDR2 SYGVKD. The CDR3 sequence is 15 residues long. CDR3 nucleotides: TGTGCCATCAGTGACCCGGACAGGGAGAGAAACATTCAGTACTTC. Protein: CAISDPDRERNIQYF.

This clonotype was seen ten or more times. This chain connects TRBV28 to TRBJ2-1; a weak D match, TRBD1 (5 bases). V lost 3 bases and J lost 6, with 12 bases in between. Germline lookup yields CDR1 MDHEN and CDR2 SYDVKM. The CDR3 totals 14 residues. The CDR3: CASSFREETNEQFF. The CDR3 coding sequence is TGTGCCAGCAGTTTCAGGGAAGAAACCAATGAGCAGTTCTTC.

This chain uses TRBV7-2 with TRBJ1-1, with D unresolved. The CDR3 loop spans 15 amino acids. Germline-derived CDR1 and CDR2 are SGHTA and FQGNSA. The V end was cut by 4 bases, the J end by 3 bases, with 15 bases between. The CDR3 sequence: CASSWTMYSYTEAFF. In DNA form, the CDR3 reads TGTGCCAGCAGCTGGACCATGTATTCGTACACTGAAGCTTTCTTT. The full variable domain, completed using reference TRBV7-2 and TRBJ1-1, is GAGVSQSPSNKVTEKGKDVELRCDPISGHTALYWYRQSLGQGLEFLIYFQGNSAPDKSGLPSDRFSAERTGGSVSTLTIQRTQQEDSAVYLCASSWTMYSYTEAFFGQGTRLTVV.